This entry concerns a single TCR beta chain. Its target is unknown. The sample belongs to a study of CD8 T cells in Susac syndrome. TEMRA cells were FACS-enriched and CD8+ and CD4+ T cells negatively isolated. Roughly 0.45 to 1 ug RNA was reverse transcribed with random hexamers. The immunoSEQ assay covered 54 Vbeta and 13 Jbeta segments for CDR3. TCRdb called the immunoSEQ multiplex PCR reads again in MiXCR, with one record for every CDR3 protein. The data hold under 150,000 distinct CDR3 sequences, with under 95% observed a single time. J was trimmed by 9 bases and V by 0 bases; bases with no gene match: 16. Germline CDR1 DFQATT, CDR2 SNEGSKA (reference sequence). This CDR3 region has 17 residues. Study outcomes and limitations: As acknowledged by the study, its TCR sequencing and HLA analysis included a relatively small number of individuals.

Sequencing input: CD8+ T cells from PBMCs. This chain links TRBV20-1 with TRBJ2-1; 8 bases align to TRBD2. This receptor was obtained from a human donor with multiple sclerosis. The CDR3 region is CSARDATGTRYRSEQFF. DNA of the CDR3: TGCAGTGCTAGAGACGCCACGGGGACTAGGTATCGCAGTGAGCAGTTCTTC.